The source of this T cell receptor beta chain is a study of cytomegalovirus exposure and HLA in healthy donors. Study-level findings and limits: The study found most TCR sequences rare, yet found some public TCRs in many donors. A classifier reportedly called cytomegalovirus status with high sensitivity and specificity. Cytomegalovirus association was assigned to about 180 TCR beta chains. Information on immune exposure was restricted to one variable (CMV serostatus).

The PCR employed 60 Vbeta primers together with 13 Jbeta primers. Clones were sequenced by immunoSEQ multiplex PCR, and TCRdb holds only the in-frame ones, with some missing. This table has 150,000 to 200,000 clones, approximately 67% appearing once. CDR3 length: 14 residues. V lost 2 bases to trimming and J lost 2 bases; unmatched junction nucleotides: 2. Germline assignment: CDR1 LNHDA and CDR2 SQIVND (reference sequence). On this clone: Its antigen remains unknown.

The gene calls are TRBV19 and TRBJ2-7; 8 bases align to TRBD2. The specimen was PBMCs. This receptor was taken from a woman under 30 in good health and CMV-seropositive. The CDR3 DNA follows: TGTGCCAGTAGTATAACCGGGGGGGCCTACGAGCAGTACTTC. Translating gives CASSITGGAYEQYF.